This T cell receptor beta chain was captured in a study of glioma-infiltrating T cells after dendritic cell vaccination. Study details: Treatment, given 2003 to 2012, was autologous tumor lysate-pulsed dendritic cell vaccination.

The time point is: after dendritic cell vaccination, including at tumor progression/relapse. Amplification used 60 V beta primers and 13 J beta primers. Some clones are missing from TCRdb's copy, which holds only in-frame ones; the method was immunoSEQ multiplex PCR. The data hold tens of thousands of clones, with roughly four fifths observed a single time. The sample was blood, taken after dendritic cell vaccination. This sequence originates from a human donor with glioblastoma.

The CDR3 region has the DNA TGTGCCAGCAGCGTAGCAAGGGGTTCCTACGAGCAGTACTTC. Protein product: CASSVARGSYEQYF. The J gene is TRBJ2-7, the V gene TRBV9; D might be TRBD1 (5 bases). The CDR3 is 14 residues long. The V gene lost 0 bases and the J gene lost 1 base, with 8 bases spanning the gap. CDR1 is SGDLS and CDR2 is YYNGEE in the germline V gene.